The 25 T cell receptor beta chains below all came from one sample that was sequenced in a study of spatial heterogeneity in lung cancer. Time point specified: blood taken at disease recurrence. No cell sorting; template was whole RNA from tumor, lung tissue or PBMC. Using its own MiXCR run on the 5' RACE reads, TCRdb lists one record per CDR3 protein. Among nearly 10,000 distinct CDR3 sequences, 3% to 4.5% were seen once, and the ten largest hold approximately 18%. This sample comprised PBMCs, obtained at recurrence. These receptors all come from a female donor with early-stage non-small cell lung cancer.

This clonotype occurred many times. This beta chain slipped into a library made for alpha chains as a stray read, so its size is not meaningful. The V gene is TRBV5-1, the J gene TRBJ2-7; D possibly uses TRBD1 or TRBD2 (6 bases each). Trimming cost V 4 bases and J 5 bases, with 13 bases left between them. This CDR3 contains 13 residues. Per the germline V gene, CDR1 is SGHRS and CDR2 is YFSETQ. CDR3 protein: CASSPGGDNEQYF. DNA for the CDR3: TGCGCCAGCAGCCCCGGAGGGGACAACGAGCAGTACTTC.

Ten or more counts support this clonotype. The library was built for alpha chains, so this beta chain is an off-target read and its size means little. The gene calls are TRBV10-2 and TRBJ2-7; no firm D call. The CDR3 is 11 amino acids. The germline V and J ends were trimmed by 1 base and 7 bases, with 5 bases remaining between them. Germline values: CDR1 WSHSY, CDR2 SAAADI. CDR3 sequence: CASSEYEEQYF. For the CDR3, the DNA is TGCGCCAGCAGTGAGTATGAGGAGCAGTACTTC.

Judged by abundance, this clonotype is medium-sized (0.01 to 0.1%). The library was designed around alpha chains, so this beta chain is a stray read whose abundance carries little weight. CDR3 bases: TGCAGTGCTATTAGCGGGGGGGCAGATACGCAGTATTTT. As protein: CSAISGGADTQYF. V is TRBV20-1 and J is TRBJ2-3, with 11 bases identical to TRBD2. Germline V gene lookup returns CDR1 DFQATT and CDR2 SNEGSKA (reference sequence). V was clipped by 4 bases and J by 4 bases; unmatched bases: 1. The CDR3 consists of 13 residues.

This clonotype counts as medium-sized. Within a library made for alpha chains, this beta chain is off target, and its count is uninformative. This rearrangement joins TRBV14 to TRBJ1-6; D is unclear. Trimming removed 4 bases at V and 7 bases at J, with 11 bases between. Germline CDR1 is SGHDN and CDR2 is FVKESK. There are 14 residues in the CDR3. As DNA, the CDR3 is TGTGCCAGCAGCCCAGGACTGGTAAATTCACCCCTCCACTTT. Translation gives CASSPGLVNSPLHF.

A word on this clonotype: Germline and junction disagree at one end, which may indicate a read error. Little can be read into the size of this beta chain, an off-target read in a library designed for alpha chains. This chain links TRBV18 with TRBJ2-5; D unclear. The germline V gene has CDR1 KGHSH and CDR2 LQKENI. The CDR3 extends over 13 amino acids. The CDR3, as DNA: TGTGCCAGATCACTCTTTCAAGAAGAGACCCAGTACTTC. It encodes CARSLFQEETQYF. Full variable domain (rest looked up from reference TRBV18 and TRBJ2-5): NAGVMQNPRHLVRRRGQEARLRCSPMKGHSHVYWYRQLPEEGLKFMVYLQKENIIDESGMPKERFSAEFPKEGPSILRIQQVVRGDSAAYFCARSLFQEETQYFGPGTRLLVL.

Ten or more counts support this clonotype. This beta chain lies outside the target of a library built for alpha chains; its clone size means little. CDR3 nucleotides: TGTGCCAGCAGCGGCGACCCGACCGGAGATACGCAGTATTTT. Amino acids: CASSGDPTGDTQYF. The V and J genes are TRBV9 and TRBJ2-3; D is unresolved. Germline V gene lookup returns CDR1 SGDLS and CDR2 YYNGEE. The V and J ends lost 3 bases and 5 bases respectively, with 13 bases between them. The CDR3 is 14 amino acids.

By share of the sample, this clonotype is medium-sized. Because this beta chain is a stray read in a library intended to capture alpha chains, its abundance should not be given much weight. V usage is TRBV7-3 and J usage is TRBJ2-3; 9 bases are shared with TRBD2. V was pared by 5 bases and J by 0 bases, with 3 bases of the junction left unmatched. Germline V gene data show CDR1 as SGHTA and CDR2 as FQGTGA. The CDR3 is 15 residues long. The CDR3 protein is CASSPSGGSTDTQYF. The CDR3 bases are TGTGCCAGCAGCCCAAGCGGGGGGAGCACAGATACGCAGTATTTT.

Note on this clonotype: The library was prepared for alpha chains; this beta chain is a stray read, so its frequency means little. The J gene is TRBJ1-1, the V gene TRBV3-1, with 10 bases fitting TRBD1. Germline-derived CDR1 and CDR2 are LGHDT and YNNKEL (reference sequence). The CDR3 length is 14 residues. Trimming took 4 bases from V and 3 from J; bases not matched to a gene: 2. CDR3 DNA: TGTGCCAGCAGCCTAGGGACAGGGGACACTGAAGCTTTCTTT. This encodes CASSLGTGDTEAFF.

This clonotype was picked up many times. This beta chain came through as a stray read in a library set up for alpha chains, and its size says little. CDR3 protein: CASSPRVGTITEAFF. The CDR3, as DNA: TGTGCCAGCAGTCCCCGGGTAGGGACGATCACTGAAGCTTTCTTT. The chain recombines TRBV6-5 with TRBJ1-1, with D perhaps TRBD1 (5 bases). Trimming shortened V by 5 bases and J by 4 bases, and 17 bases separated the two germline ends. CDR3 size: 15 residues. Germline V gene lookup returns CDR1 MNHEY and CDR2 SVGAGI.

This clonotype was detected many times. This beta chain turned up in a library designed for alpha chains; as an off-target read, its abundance says little. The CDR3 protein is CASAGDRNTGELFF. Here the CDR3 DNA reads TGTGCCAGCGCCGGGGACAGAAACACCGGGGAGCTGTTTTTT. V gene TRBV5-6 combines with J gene TRBJ2-2; 7 positions agree with TRBD1. The trim removed 7 bases at V and 2 bases at J, leaving 5 bases unmatched. In germline, CDR1 is SGHDT, CDR2 YYEEEE. The CDR3 spans 14 residues.

By share, this clonotype counts as medium-sized (0.01 to 0.1%). A library prepared for alpha chains yielded this beta chain as an off-target read; its size is of little meaning. This chain links TRBV29-1 with TRBJ2-5, with D perhaps matching TRBD2 (5 bases). CDR3 length: 12 residues. V gave up 3 bases and J gave up 4 bases, with 9 bases separating them. Germline V CDR1 and CDR2: SQVTM, ANQGSEA. This CDR3 is CSVETGIETQYF. Here the CDR3 DNA reads TGCAGCGTTGAGACGGGAATAGAGACCCAGTACTTC.

This clonotype was counted many times. With the library built for alpha chains, this beta chain is off target and its frequency is not meaningful. The chain employs TRBV14 and TRBJ1-1; D is unresolved. V lost 1 base and J lost 6, with 9 bases in between. The CDR3 has 13 residues. Germline V gene lookup returns CDR1 SGHDN and CDR2 FVKESK. The CDR3 DNA reads TGTGCCAGCAGCCAAGTCCCGGGCTCTGAAGCTTTCTTT. Translation: CASSQVPGSEAFF.

By share, this clonotype counts as medium-sized. Within a library made for alpha chains, this beta chain is off target, and its count is uninformative. The V gene is TRBV18, the J gene TRBJ1-6, with D unresolved. The V gene lost 1 base and the J gene lost 6 bases, with 7 bases spanning the gap. From germline, CDR1 is KGHSH and CDR2 LQKENI. CDR3 size: 14 residues. Here the CDR3 reads CASSPHRANSPLHF. The CDR3 DNA follows: TGTGCCAGCTCACCACATCGAGCTAATTCACCCCTCCACTTT. Combining the CDR3 with reference TRBV18 and TRBJ1-6 gives the whole variable domain NAGVMQNPRHLVRRRGQEARLRCSPMKGHSHVYWYRQLPEEGLKFMVYLQKENIIDESGMPKERFSAEFPKEGPSILRIQQVVRGDSAAYFCASSPHRANSPLHFGNGTRLTVT.

This clonotype was recorded at least ten times. Since it is a stray read in a library aimed at alpha chains, this beta chain has a size that is not meaningful. This chain links TRBV3-1 with TRBJ1-1; no definite D call. The CDR3 is made up of 12 amino acids. CDR1 is LGHDT, CDR2 YNNKEL, per germline (reference sequence). V gave up 4 bases and J gave up 1 base, with 4 bases separating them. CDR3 sequence (DNA): TGTGCCAGCAGCCGGGGGAACACTGAAGCTTTCTTT. Translation: CASSRGNTEAFF.

Judged by abundance, this clonotype is medium-sized (0.01 to 0.1%). This beta chain appears as a stray read in a library generated for alpha chains; its size is not informative. The CDR3 DNA reads as TGTGCCAGCAGTCTCACAGTGGCCTTAACCTACGAGCAGTACTTC. This gives the protein CASSLTVALTYEQYF. The genes are TRBV28 and TRBJ2-7; D gene unclear. CDR1 is MDHEN, CDR2 SYDVKM, per germline. V dropped 5 bases and J dropped 2 bases, with 16 bases sitting between them. There are 15 residues in the CDR3.

This clonotype is medium-sized (0.01 to 0.1%) by share. Within a library made for alpha chains, this beta chain is off target, and its count is uninformative. This chain links TRBV7-9 with TRBJ2-7, with D perhaps TRBD1 or TRBD2 (7 bases each). Looked up from germline, CDR1 is SEHNR and CDR2 is FQNEAQ (reference sequence). The CDR3 is 17 residues long. The ends were cut back, 5 bases at V and 0 bases at J, with 20 bases in the middle. The CDR3 region has the DNA TGTGCCAGCAGCCACATCGGGGAGGGGGCAAACTCCTACGAGCAGTACTTC. This codes for CASSHIGEGANSYEQYF.

This clonotype was counted at least ten times. This beta chain came through as a stray read in a library set up for alpha chains, and its size says little. V and J are TRBV3-1 and TRBJ1-6; tentative D call: TRBD1 (5 bases). The germline CDR1 and CDR2 sequences are LGHDT and YNNKEL (reference sequence). This CDR3 spans 19 amino acids. The V gene lost 0 bases and the J gene lost 14 bases, with 29 bases spanning the gap. CDR3 sequence: CASSQDLTSMDTREPTLHF. The CDR3 nucleotides are TGTGCCAGCAGCCAAGATCTAACTTCTATGGACACACGGGAACCCACCCTCCACTTT. Full variable domain (remainder filled in from reference TRBV3-1 and TRBJ1-6): DTAVSQTPKYLVTQMGNDKSIKCEQNLGHDTMYWYKQDSKKFLKIMFSYNNKELIINETVPNRFSPKSPDKAHLNLHINSLELGDSAVYFCASSQDLTSMDTREPTLHFGNGTRLTVT.

Ten or more counts support this clonotype. This beta chain slipped into a library made for alpha chains as a stray read, so its size is not meaningful. The CDR3 DNA sequence: TGCGCCAGCAGCTCCTACTCTGGAAACACCATATATTTT. The encoded protein is CASSSYSGNTIYF. The chain combines TRBV5-1 with TRBJ1-3; no reliable D call. The germline V gene encodes CDR1 SGHRS and CDR2 YFSETQ. Trimming left V 3 bases short and J 0 bases short, with 4 bases between. CDR3 length: 13 amino acids.

This clonotype occurred many times. This beta chain is a stray read from a library made for alpha chains; its abundance is not meaningful. The J gene is TRBJ2-1, the V gene TRBV2; TRBD2 agrees at 8 bases. Trimming removed 3 bases from V and 6 bases from J; junction bases left unmatched: 1. CDR1 and CDR2 (germline): SNHLY, FYNNEI. The length of the CDR3 is 13 residues. The CDR3 DNA follows: TGTGCCAGCAGTGAGACTAGCGCCAATGAGCAGTTCTTC. Encoded protein: CASSETSANEQFF.

This clonotype has only a few counts. Germline and junction disagree at one end, which may indicate a read error. This beta chain turned up in a library designed for alpha chains; as an off-target read, its abundance says little. The rearrangement uses TRBV3-1 and TRBJ2-2; TRBD2 aligns across 7 bases. The CDR3 extends over 15 amino acids. CDR1 is LGHDT and CDR2 is YNNKEL in the germline V gene (reference sequence). In nucleotides, the CDR3 is TGTGCCAGCAGCCAAGCGTCGGGGGGACCCGGGGAGCTGCTTTTT. Translation: CASSQASGGPGELLF.

To note about this clonotype: Because this beta chain is a stray read in a library intended to capture alpha chains, its abundance should not be given much weight. V usage is TRBV20-1 and J usage is TRBJ2-5; D not resolved. The CDR3 sequence is 12 residues long. The V gene's germline CDR1 is DFQATT and CDR2 SNEGSKA (reference sequence). Trimming took 4 bases from V and 2 from J, leaving 8 bases between them. The CDR3 DNA follows: TGCAGTGCTAAGACTGGTCAAGAGACCCAGTACTTC. It yields the protein CSAKTGQETQYF.

The sample holds many counts of this clonotype. The size of this beta chain means little, since it is a stray read in a library made for alpha chains. The CDR3: CSVVRRGENTEAFF. The CDR3 DNA sequence: TGCAGCGTTGTTCGTAGGGGTGAGAACACTGAAGCTTTCTTT. V is TRBV29-1 and J is TRBJ1-1; D possibly corresponds to TRBD1 (5 bases). CDR1 SQVTM and CDR2 ANQGSEA come from the germline V gene. V was clipped by 4 bases and J by 1 base, with 13 bases between them. This CDR3 is built from 14 residues.

By sample fraction, this clonotype is medium-sized. Found in a library prepared for alpha chains, this beta chain is an off-target read, and its abundance has little meaning. The V call is TRBV5-8, the J call TRBJ2-3, with D hard to call. The CDR3 is made up of 12 amino acids. Between the trimmed V and J ends, which lost 0 bases and 7 bases, there was a span of 6 bases. The V gene's germline CDR1 is SGHTS and CDR2 YDEGEE. The DNA of the CDR3 is TGTGCCAGCAGCTTGGACGCGTATACGCAGTATTTT. Protein product: CASSLDAYTQYF.

By share, this clonotype counts as medium-sized. Since it is a stray read in a library aimed at alpha chains, this beta chain has a size that is not meaningful. The chain is built from TRBV2 and TRBJ2-3, with D tentatively TRBD2 (5 bases). The CDR3 has 14 amino acids. V lost 3 bases, J lost 0 bases, and 7 bases lay in between. Per germline, CDR1 SNHLY and CDR2 FYNNEI. The CDR3 nucleotides are TGTGCCAGCAGTGAGAGGACTAGCACAGATACGCAGTATTTT. Translation gives CASSERTSTDTQYF.

Many counts were recorded for this clonotype. This beta chain is off target for a library built for alpha chains, so its abundance means little. The J gene is TRBJ2-7, the V gene TRBV6-6; 9 bases agree with TRBD1. Trimming at V came to 0 bases and at J to 7 bases, leaving 16 bases not matched to a gene. This CDR3 region has 18 residues. Germline V gene sequence: CDR1 MNHNY, CDR2 SVGAGI (reference sequence). The CDR3 DNA is TGTGCCAGCAGTTACTCCGGGGACAGGGCCCGACCCCCTCTTGAGCAGTACTTC. This encodes CASSYSGDRARPPLEQYF.